This TCR beta chain was captured by sequencing in a study of T cell responses to AZD1222 COVID-19 vaccine. The study, taken as a whole, reports: Spike-spanning, vaccine-associated CD4 TCRs were dominant at 160-218 and 743-854.

Looked up from germline, CDR1 is SGDLS and CDR2 is YYNGEE. The CDR3 contains 14 residues. V was trimmed by 3 bases and J by 0 bases, leaving 9 bases between them. Repertoires were generated with immunoSEQ multiplex PCR, while TCRdb's copy carries only in-frame clones and drops some. Among approximately 140,000 clones listed, 75% to 95% were seen once. Turning to this clone: Its antigen remains unknown.

This chain links TRBV9 with TRBJ2-5; no clear D. The sequencing here drew on peripheral blood, taken on day 0 of AZD1222 vaccination. This receptor was obtained from an adult in good health. The CDR3 loop is CASSAQPYQETQYF. DNA for the CDR3: TGTGCCAGCAGCGCCCAGCCCTACCAAGAGACCCAGTACTTC.